These T cell receptor beta chains were read from a single sample in a study of OX40 agonist ivuxolimab in advanced cancers. The data were produced by immunoSEQ multiplex PCR, yet TCRdb's version contains in-frame clones alone and is incomplete. Of 52,000 or so clones in the sample, 90% to 95% were seen once. The specimen was CD4+ or CD8+ T cells sorted from blood, collected in a trial of the OX40 agonist ivuxolimab. These receptors all stem from an adult with an advanced solid tumor such as melanoma, head and neck, liver or kidney cancer. The CDR3 runs from the conserved cysteine through the conserved F or W. The D gene is left open where the match is weak. Part of the rows lack a size; the others show once, few, many or a class for expanded clones.

CDR3	DNA	D	V	J	size
CASSQFRDRDNEKLFF	TGCGCCAGCAGCCAATTCCGGGACAGAGATAATGAAAAACTGTTTTTT	TRBD1	TRBV4-3	TRBJ1-4	.
CASTHQTVYTDTQYF	TGCGCCAGCACCCACCAGACAGTTTACACAGATACGCAGTATTTT	.	TRBV5-1	TRBJ2-3	.
CASSEGNEQFF	TGCGCCAGCAGCGAGGGTAATGAGCAGTTCTTC	.	TRBV5-1	TRBJ2-1	.
CASSEMTGAGNQPQHF	TGTGCCAGCAGTGAGATGACAGGGGCTGGCAATCAGCCCCAGCATTTT	TRBD1	TRBV6-1	TRBJ1-5	.
CAIEGSSAKNIQYF	TGTGCCATCGAGGGATCTTCGGCCAAAAACATTCAGTACTTC	.	TRBV11-2	TRBJ2-4	.
CASSPRVSGNTIYF	TGTGCCAGCAGCCCAAGGGTCTCTGGAAACACCATATATTTT	.	TRBV7-9	TRBJ1-3	.
CASSAGRESSYEQYF	TGTGCCAGCAGCGCCGGGCGGGAAAGCTCCTACGAGCAGTACTTC	.	TRBV11-2	TRBJ2-7	.
CATGPLAGAYNEQFF	TGTGCCACCGGACCCCTAGCGGGAGCCTACAATGAGCAGTTCTTC	TRBD2	TRBV19	TRBJ2-1	.
CASSVASSGSNEQYF	TGTGCCAGCAGCGTAGCGTCTAGCGGGAGTAACGAGCAGTACTTC	TRBD2	TRBV6-1	TRBJ2-7	.
CASSNRTGTLYGYTF	TGTGCCAGCAGCAACCGAACCGGGACACTCTATGGCTACACCTTC	.	TRBV21-1	TRBJ1-2	.
CASSYTLGGDTQYF	TGTGCCAGCAGTTACACACTAGGGGGTGATACGCAGTATTTT	.	TRBV6-5	TRBJ2-3	.
CASSLGTGYEQYF	TGTGCCAGCAGTTTAGGGACAGGGTACGAGCAGTACTTC	TRBD1	TRBV28	TRBJ2-7	once
CASSVESNQPQHF	TGTGCCAGCAGCGTAGAAAGTAATCAGCCCCAGCATTTT	.	TRBV9	TRBJ1-5	.
CASSEGPAYEQYF	TGCGCCAGCAGTGAAGGACCAGCCTACGAGCAGTACTTC	.	TRBV10-1	TRBJ2-7	.
CATSRDLRTGTSGYEQYF	TGTGCCACCAGCAGAGATCTTCGGACCGGGACTAGCGGCTACGAGCAGTACTTC	TRBD2	TRBV15	TRBJ2-7	few
CASSLEGDTIYF	TGTGCCAGCAGCTTAGAGGGAGACACCATATATTTT	.	TRBV7-9	TRBJ1-3	.
CASSVGQGIVDEQFF	TGTGCCAGCAGCGTGGGACAGGGGATAGTCGATGAGCAGTTCTTC	TRBD1	TRBV11-2	TRBJ2-1	.
CSASDPDTQYF	TGCAGTGCTAGCGACCCCGATACGCAGTATTTT	.	TRBV20-1	TRBJ2-3	.
CASSTGQYEQYF	TGCGCCAGCAGCACCGGACAGTACGAGCAGTACTTC	.	TRBV5-1	TRBJ2-7	.
CASSSPHTDYNSPLHF	TGTGCCAGCAGTTCCCCCCACACTGACTATAATTCACCCCTCCACTTT	.	TRBV6-5	TRBJ1-6	.
CASSTYRETGEQYF	TGTGCCAGCAGCACATACAGGGAAACGGGCGAGCAGTACTTC	.	TRBV5-6	TRBJ2-7	.
CASSLEEPGGNEQFF	TGTGCCAGCAGCTTAGAGGAGCCAGGGGGGAATGAGCAGTTCTTC	.	TRBV7-9	TRBJ2-1	.
CASSLDPGSHDNEQFF	TGTGCCAGCAGTTTAGACCCTGGGTCTCACGACAATGAGCAGTTCTTC	.	TRBV28	TRBJ2-1	.
CASSPGSGQPQHF	TGTGCCAGCTCACCGGGCAGCGGTCAGCCCCAGCATTTT	.	TRBV18	TRBJ1-5	.
CASSSGASAYNEQFF	TGTGCCAGTAGCTCGGGAGCTAGCGCGTACAATGAGCAGTTCTTC	.	TRBV19	TRBJ2-1	.
CASSWGESGTEAFF	TGTGCCAGCAGCTGGGGTGAAAGCGGCACTGAAGCTTTCTTT	.	TRBV5-6	TRBJ1-1	.
CASSPAGILAQYEQYF	TGTGCCAGCAGCCCTGCCGGCATCCTAGCGCAATACGAGCAGTACTTC	.	TRBV11-2	TRBJ2-7	.
CASSAGLADSYNEQFF	TGCGCCAGCAGCGCGGGACTAGCGGACTCCTACAATGAGCAGTTCTTC	TRBD2	TRBV5-1	TRBJ2-1	.
CASSLGPSGSNEQFF	TGCGCCAGCAGCTTGGGGCCTAGCGGGTCCAATGAGCAGTTCTTC	TRBD2	TRBV5-1	TRBJ2-1	.
CASSESPGRFSDTQYF	TGTGCCAGCAGTGAAAGTCCGGGACGGTTTTCGGATACGCAGTATTTT	.	TRBV6-1	TRBJ2-3	.
CASSSSGSRNEQFF	TGCGCCAGCAGCAGTAGCGGGAGTAGGAATGAGCAGTTCTTC	TRBD2	TRBV5-1	TRBJ2-1	.
CASNIGGSNYGYTF	TGTGCCAGCAATATCGGGGGCTCAAACTATGGCTACACCTTC	.	TRBV27	TRBJ1-2	.
CASSIPRGRNEQFF	TGTGCCAGTAGTATTCCCAGGGGGAGGAATGAGCAGTTCTTC	.	TRBV19	TRBJ2-1	.
CASSQERTGHGYTF	TGCGCCAGCAGCCAAGAGCGGACAGGGCATGGCTACACCTTC	TRBD1	TRBV4-1	TRBJ1-2	.
CASSPGQGITDTQYF	TGTGCCAGCAGCCCTGGACAGGGGATCACAGATACGCAGTATTTT	TRBD1	TRBV7-8	TRBJ2-3	.
CASSFPASWQDEQYF	TGTGCCAGCAGCTTTCCGGCTAGCTGGCAAGACGAGCAGTACTTC	.	TRBV7-2	TRBJ2-7	few
CASSESRMGGYTF	TGCGCCAGCAGTGAGTCCCGAATGGGCGGCTACACCTTC	.	TRBV10-1	TRBJ1-2	.
CASSVDGSTIFDSTDTQYF	TGTGCCAGCAGCGTAGACGGGAGCACGATCTTTGATAGCACAGATACGCAGTATTTT	.	TRBV9	TRBJ2-3	.
CASSPAGTSYEQYF	TGTGCCAGTAGTCCGGCAGGGACCTCCTACGAGCAGTACTTC	.	TRBV19	TRBJ2-7	once
CASSLGIPYEQYF	TGTGCCAGCAGCTTGGGCATTCCCTACGAGCAGTACTTC	.	TRBV5-5	TRBJ2-7	.
CASSPPRNEQFF	TGTGCCAGCAGCCCCCCCCGCAATGAGCAGTTCTTC	.	TRBV7-9	TRBJ2-1	once
CASSVNGNSYNEQFF	TGTGCCAGCAGCGTTAACGGGAACTCCTACAATGAGCAGTTCTTC	.	TRBV9	TRBJ2-1	.
CSAYRDYEQYF	TGCAGTGCGTACAGGGATTACGAGCAGTACTTC	.	TRBV20-1	TRBJ2-7	once
CASSIVSGPYNEQFF	TGTGCCAGTAGTATCGTTAGCGGGCCCTACAATGAGCAGTTCTTC	TRBD2	TRBV19	TRBJ2-1	.
CASSQEGGGQGGLSEQYF	TGCGCCAGCAGCCAAGAGGGAGGTGGGCAGGGAGGTTTGAGCGAGCAGTACTTC	.	TRBV4-3	TRBJ2-7	.
CASNQVGDRGGYEQYF	TGTGCCAGCAACCAGGTAGGGGACAGGGGGGGCTACGAGCAGTACTTC	TRBD1	TRBV5-8	TRBJ2-7	.